The 15 T cell receptor beta chains listed next were all sequenced from one sample in a study of T cell repertoires in cytomegalovirus infection. TCRdb passed the reads through MiXCR, listing each CDR3 protein once. The sample carries 150,000 to 200,000 distinct CDR3 sequences, 28% recorded once. Input material: PBMCs. These receptor sequences come from a human donor in good health (CMV status not recorded). Some clones in this sample may be carry-over from other donors' samples.

V and J are TRBV6-6 and TRBJ2-7; weak D call: TRBD1 (5 bases). CDR3 length: 14 residues. V was shortened by 2 bases and J by 1 base, with 9 bases between the two germline ends. Germline lookup yields CDR1 MNHNY and CDR2 SVGAGI (reference sequence). This CDR3 reads CASSYVDRSYEQYF. DNA of the CDR3: TGTGCCAGCAGTTACGTCGACAGATCCTACGAGCAGTACTTC.

The rearrangement links TRBV5-1 to TRBJ2-1; TRBD2 matches at 8 bases. Germline V gene lookup returns CDR1 SGHRS and CDR2 YFSETQ. This CDR3 spans 15 amino acids. Germline trimming cut 9 bases from V and 6 bases from J; bases unmatched to any gene: 14. The CDR3 bases are TGCGCCAATGCACCGGGACTAGAGAGTATCAATGAGCAGTTCTTC. Its protein is CANAPGLESINEQFF.

This clonotype has just a few counts. The chain is built from TRBV7-2 and TRBJ2-7; D not resolved. Germline loops: CDR1 SGHTA, CDR2 FQGNSA. There are 14 residues in the CDR3. V gave up 5 bases and J gave up 0 bases, with 11 bases separating them. The CDR3 region has the DNA TGTGCCAGCAGCCCGAGGCGAGGCTCCTACGAGCAGTACTTC. Translating gives CASSPRRGSYEQYF.

This clonotype was detected ten times or more. CDR3 in DNA: TGTGCCAGCAGCCCGGTAGACAGGGAAGCTTTCTTT. Encoded protein: CASSPVDREAFF. The chain combines TRBV7-2 with TRBJ1-1, with TRBD1 as a possible D gene (6 bases). Germline CDR1 SGHTA, CDR2 FQGNSA. The CDR3 loop spans 12 amino acids. V lost 5 bases to trimming and J lost 8 bases, with 12 bases between them.

The chain couples TRBV4-1 to TRBJ1-1; 8 bases fit TRBD1. Germline V CDR1 and CDR2: MGHRA, YSYEKL. After removal of 4 bases from V and 3 bases from J, the junction contained 4 bases not matched to a gene. This CDR3 contains 14 residues. The CDR3 sequence is CASSPTGGDTEAFF. For the CDR3, the DNA is TGCGCCAGCAGCCCTACAGGGGGGGACACTGAAGCTTTCTTT.

This clonotype has ten or more counts. CDR3 protein: CASSYPSGGGETQYF. CDR3 in DNA: TGTGCCAGCAGCTACCCTAGCGGGGGAGGGGAGACCCAGTACTTC. This rearrangement joins TRBV7-2 to TRBJ2-5, with 10 bases identical to TRBD2. Germline trimming cut 4 bases from V and 5 bases from J; bases unmatched to any gene: 7. Germline CDR1 reads SGHTA; CDR2 reads FQGNSA. The CDR3 runs 15 residues.

The table lists this clonotype with a few counts. V usage is TRBV4-2 and J usage is TRBJ2-5; 12 bases line up with TRBD2. Losses at the gene ends were 0 bases for V and 7 bases for J; bases not matched to a gene: 9. Germline V gene lookup returns CDR1 LGHNA and CDR2 YNFKEQ. The CDR3 loop spans 17 amino acids. The CDR3 loop is CASSQDGASGGARTQYF. The CDR3 DNA reads TGTGCCAGCAGCCAAGATGGGGCTAGCGGGGGGGCCAGGACCCAGTACTTC.

This sequence joins TRBV25-1 and TRBJ1-1, with a tentative D call TRBD1 (6 bases). The V end was cut by 5 bases, the J end by 5 bases, with 15 bases between. There are 14 residues in the CDR3. The germline CDR1 and CDR2 sequences are MGHDK and SYGVNS. The chain's CDR3 is CASSSQGRWTEAFF. CDR3 nucleotides: TGTGCCAGCAGTTCCCAGGGGCGTTGGACTGAAGCTTTCTTT.

CDR3: CASSLVTGLPSYGYTF. In DNA form, the CDR3 reads TGTGCCAGCAGCTTAGTAACAGGCTTACCTTCCTATGGCTACACCTTC. This chain joins TRBV7-6 and TRBJ1-2, with a weak D call TRBD1 (5 bases). Trimming shortened V by 1 base and J by 4 bases, and 16 bases separated the two germline ends. Germline values: CDR1 SGHVS, CDR2 FNYEAQ. The CDR3 runs to 16 residues.

The chain joins TRBV20-1 to TRBJ2-1; 9 bases match TRBD1. V was pared by 0 bases and J by 2 bases, with 14 bases of the junction left unmatched. CDR3 length equals 19 residues. CDR1 is DFQATT and CDR2 is SNEGSKA in the germline V gene (reference sequence). CDR3 coding DNA: TGCAGTGCTAGAGATGGGGGGGGCAACAGGGGGCTGCCCTACAATGAGCAGTTCTTC. It yields the protein CSARDGGGNRGLPYNEQFF.

The CDR3 DNA is TGCAGTGCCCTAGCGGGGGCTGTCACAGATACGCAGTATTTT. The encoded protein is CSALAGAVTDTQYF. The chain is built from TRBV20-1 and TRBJ2-3; 10 positions match TRBD2. The CDR3 extends over 14 amino acids. The V gene's germline CDR1 is DFQATT and CDR2 SNEGSKA (reference sequence). Trimming at V came to 6 bases and at J to 2 bases, leaving 5 bases not matched to a gene.

In its sample, this clonotype was seen a few times. The rearrangement joins TRBV10-1 to TRBJ1-1; D remains unclear. Trimming removed 0 bases from V and 5 bases from J, with 10 bases in between. Per the germline V gene, CDR1 is WNHNN and CDR2 is SYGVQD (reference sequence). This CDR3 has 14 residues. CDR3 bases: TGCGCCAGCAGTGAGTCAGGAAGGGATACTGAAGCTTTCTTT. Residues: CASSESGRDTEAFF.

The gene calls are TRBV29-1 and TRBJ2-2; D is uncertain. The germline gives CDR1 SQVTM, CDR2 ANQGSEA. Deletions cut 0 bases from V and 5 bases from J, with 1 base between. The CDR3 is 11 amino acids. For the CDR3, the DNA is TGCAGCGTTGAAGAGACCGGGGAGCTGTTTTTT. It is translated as CSVEETGELFF.

The chain has TRBV12-3 or TRBV12-4 and TRBJ2-2, with TRBD1 as a possible D gene (6 bases). V lost 3 bases, J lost 0 bases, and 8 bases lay in between. This CDR3 contains 15 residues. CDR3 sequence reads: CASSLGAPNTGELFF. The CDR3 DNA is TGTGCCAGCAGTTTGGGGGCCCCGAACACCGGGGAGCTGTTTTTT.

The rearrangement links TRBV6-2 or TRBV6-3 to TRBJ2-1; D possibly corresponds to TRBD2 (6 bases). Germline V CDR1 and CDR2: MNHEY, SVGEGT. Trimming cost V 10 bases and J 7 bases, with 20 bases left between them. The CDR3 totals 14 residues. The DNA of the CDR3 is TGTGCCACCGTCGGTAGCGGTGGGGGTAATGAGCAGTTCTTC. It codes for CATVGSGGGNEQFF.